The clone carrying this T cell receptor beta chain was observed a few times. Its target is not known. The V and J ends lost 3 bases and 4 bases respectively, with 13 bases between them. The V gene's germline CDR1 is SGHNT and CDR2 YYREEE (reference sequence). This CDR3 is 14 amino acids long. The source of the sample is a study of T cells in localized non-small cell lung cancer. Whole-study findings and limits: Clonality of T cells reached its maximum in uninvolved adjacent lung, surpassing tumor.

Assay: immunoSEQ multiplex PCR; the TCRdb copy retains only in-frame clones and omits some. The sample lists about 40,000 clones, 81% occurring once. The receptor was isolated from a male donor aged 60 or over with stage II lung adenocarcinoma. The sample in question was peripheral blood mononuclear cells, obtained before any cancer treatment. The chain has TRBV5-4 and TRBJ1-1; D is uncertain. The CDR3 coding sequence is TGTGCCAGCAGCTCCTCCGCGGGGTTCACTGAAGCTTTCTTT. Protein: CASSSSAGFTEAFF.